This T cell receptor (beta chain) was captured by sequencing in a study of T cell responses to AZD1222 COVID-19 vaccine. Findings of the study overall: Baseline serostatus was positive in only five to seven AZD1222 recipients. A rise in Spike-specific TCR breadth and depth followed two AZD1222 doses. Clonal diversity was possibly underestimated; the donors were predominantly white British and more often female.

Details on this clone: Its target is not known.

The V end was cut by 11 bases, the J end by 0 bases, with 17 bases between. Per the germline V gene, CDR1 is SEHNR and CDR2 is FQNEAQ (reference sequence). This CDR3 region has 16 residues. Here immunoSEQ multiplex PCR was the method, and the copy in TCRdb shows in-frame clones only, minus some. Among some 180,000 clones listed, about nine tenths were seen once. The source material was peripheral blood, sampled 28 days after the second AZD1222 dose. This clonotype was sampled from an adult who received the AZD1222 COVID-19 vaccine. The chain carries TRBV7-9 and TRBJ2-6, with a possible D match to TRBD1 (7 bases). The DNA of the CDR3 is TGTGCCTTCTGGAGGGGGCCGAGCTCTGGGGCCAACGTCCTGACTTTC. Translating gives CAFWRGPSSGANVLTF.